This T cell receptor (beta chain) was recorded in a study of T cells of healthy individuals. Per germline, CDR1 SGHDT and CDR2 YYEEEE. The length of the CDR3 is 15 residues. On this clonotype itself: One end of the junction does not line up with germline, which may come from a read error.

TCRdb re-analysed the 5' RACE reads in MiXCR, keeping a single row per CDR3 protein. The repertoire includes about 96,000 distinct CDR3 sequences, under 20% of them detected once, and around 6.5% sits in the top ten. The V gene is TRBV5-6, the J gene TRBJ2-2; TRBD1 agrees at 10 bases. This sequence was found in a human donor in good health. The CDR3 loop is CAGSRGTGVAGELFF. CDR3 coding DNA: TGTGCCGGCAGCCGTGGGACAGGGGTAGCCGGGGAGCTGTTTTTT. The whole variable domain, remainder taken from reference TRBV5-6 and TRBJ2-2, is DAGVTQSPTHLIKTRGQQVTLRCSPKSGHDTVSWYQQALGQGPQFIFQYYEEEERQRGNFPDRFSGHQFPNYSSELNVNALLLGDSALYLCAGSRGTGVAGELFFGEGSRLTVL.